What follows are 5 T cell receptor beta chains derived from one specimen sequenced in a study of blood T cell repertoires in COVID-19. Clones were read by immunoSEQ multiplex PCR, and TCRdb kept only the in-frame ones, dropping some. The data show roughly 53,000 clones, roughly 90% seen once. The sequencing sample was made of peripheral blood. The receptors shown here come from a human donor in a cohort sampled during active COVID-19.

The chain uses TRBV6-2 or TRBV6-3 and TRBJ2-5, with 7 bases that match TRBD2. Germline V lookup: CDR1 MNHEY, CDR2 SVGEGT. This CDR3 is 14 amino acids long. V gave up 5 bases and J gave up 0 bases; unmatched junction bases: 3. The CDR3: CASSPGGYQETQYF. The CDR3 DNA follows: TGTGCCAGCAGTCCCGGGGGGTACCAAGAGACCCAGTACTTC.

V gene TRBV19 combines with J gene TRBJ2-5; 8 nucleotides agree with TRBD1. Germline-derived CDR1 and CDR2 are LNHDA and SQIVND (reference sequence). V shed 6 bases, J shed 3 bases, and the junction held 0 bases outside the gene matches. The CDR3 is made up of 12 amino acids. CDR3 sequence: CASRDREETQYF. As DNA, the CDR3 is TGTGCCAGTAGGGACAGGGAAGAGACCCAGTACTTC.

The genes are TRBV6-2 or TRBV6-3 and TRBJ2-5, with 7 bases fitting TRBD2. The CDR3 length is 13 residues. The germline CDR1 and CDR2 sequences are MNHEY and SVGEGT. V lost 2 bases to trimming and J lost 5 bases; unmatched junction nucleotides: 2. CDR3 region: CASSYPGGETQYF. CDR3 in DNA: TGTGCCAGCAGTTACCCCGGGGGGGAGACCCAGTACTTC.

This sequence joins TRBV9 and TRBJ1-6, with D unresolved. This CDR3 has 16 amino acids. The V gene lost 2 bases and the J gene lost 7 bases, with 16 bases spanning the gap. Germline V gives CDR1 SGDLS, CDR2 YYNGEE. In DNA form, the CDR3 reads TGTGCCAGCAGCGTCTCGGGAGTCCAAGAAAATTCACCCCTCCACTTT. Translated: CASSVSGVQENSPLHF. The whole variable domain, filled in from reference TRBV9 and TRBJ1-6, reads DSGVTQTPKHLITATGQRVTLRCSPRSGDLSVYWYQQSLDQGLQFLIQYYNGEERAKGNILERFSAQQFPDLHSELNLSSLELGDSALYFCASSVSGVQENSPLHFGNGTRLTVT.

V gene TRBV3-1 (or the pseudogene TRBV3-2) combines with J gene TRBJ2-5; perhaps TRBD2 as D (6 bases). This CDR3 comprises 15 residues. Germline lookup yields CDR1 LGHDT and CDR2 YNNKEL (reference sequence). Trimming shortened V by 0 bases and J by 7 bases, and 15 bases separated the two germline ends. The CDR3 reads CASSQDQVLGGTQYF. The CDR3, as DNA: TGTGCCAGCAGCCAAGATCAGGTCTTGGGGGGGACCCAGTACTTC.